A selection of T cell receptor beta chains follows, all from one sample in a study of T cell changes during pregnancy in multiple sclerosis. Assay: immunoSEQ multiplex PCR; the TCRdb copy retains only in-frame clones and omits some. Altogether fewer than 85,000 clones are present, over 80% being singletons, with the ten largest covering less than 3%. The sample consisted of peripheral blood, taken in the third trimester of pregnancy. The source is a female donor in good health, enrolled as a control in a pregnancy study. CDR3s include the opening cysteine and the closing phenylalanine or tryptophan. D genes are given only for firm matches. Size is omitted from some rows. Given values are once, few, many or a class for expanded clones.

clone size	J gene	V gene	D gene	CDR3 protein	CDR3 DNA
NA	TRBJ1-2	TRBV6-5	NA	CASTNGGGTYGYTF	TGTGCCAGCACCAATGGGGGGGGCACCTATGGCTACACCTTC
NA	TRBJ2-7	TRBV6-5	TRBD1	CASSRGTGGFYEQYF	TGTGCCAGCAGCCGAGGGACAGGGGGCTTCTACGAGCAGTACTTC
NA	TRBJ2-7	TRBV7-9	TRBD1	CASSPRGQGWYEQYF	TGTGCCAGCAGCCCCAGAGGACAGGGGTGGTACGAGCAGTACTTC
NA	TRBJ1-2	TRBV30	NA	CAWSVVRGYGYTF	TGTGCCTGGAGTGTGGTCAGGGGATATGGCTACACCTTC
NA	TRBJ1-1	TRBV15	NA	CATSVFAGGTEAFF	TGTGCCACCAGCGTTTTCGCGGGTGGCACTGAAGCTTTCTTT
once	TRBJ2-4	TRBV15	TRBD1	CATSRDSPGTGRNIQYF	TGTGCCACCAGCAGAGATAGTCCGGGGACAGGGCGGAACATTCAGTACTTC
NA	TRBJ1-4	TRBV7-2	NA	CASSIYSGTNEKLFF	TGTGCCAGCAGCATCTACAGCGGAACTAATGAAAAACTGTTTTTT
once	TRBJ2-6	TRBV14	TRBD1	CASSSLQGVSGANVLTF	TGTGCCAGCAGCTCTCTTCAGGGGGTATCTGGGGCCAACGTCCTGACTTTC
NA	TRBJ1-1	TRBV28	NA	CASSLTGQWAFF	TGTGCCAGCAGCCTAACAGGACAGTGGGCTTTCTTT
NA	TRBJ1-6	TRBV28	NA	CASMGAADNSPLHF	TGTGCCAGCATGGGGGCAGCAGATAATTCACCCCTCCACTTT
once	TRBJ2-3	TRBV6-4	TRBD2	CASRVAGGTSTDTQYF	TGTGCCAGCAGGGTAGCGGGAGGGACTAGCACAGATACGCAGTATTTT
NA	TRBJ2-3	TRBV29-1	TRBD1	CSTRTGRLTDTQYF	TGCAGCACAAGGACAGGGAGGTTGACAGATACGCAGTATTTT
NA	TRBJ1-5	TRBV6-4	NA	CASSDSYSNQPQHF	TGTGCCAGCAGTGACTCATATAGCAATCAGCCCCAGCATTTT
NA	TRBJ1-2	TRBV7-2	TRBD1	CASSPGQNYGYTF	TGTGCCAGCAGCCCGGGACAGAACTATGGCTACACCTTC
NA	TRBJ2-1	TRBV11-1	NA	CASSLLLVDEQFF	TGTGCCAGCAGCTTGCTACTAGTCGATGAGCAGTTCTTC
NA	TRBJ2-5	TRBV5-4	NA	CASSRVGDSGGETQYF	TGTGCCAGCAGCCGCGTTGGGGACAGTGGGGGGGAGACCCAGTACTTC
NA	TRBJ2-3	TRBV7-6	NA	CASSFLGGSTDTQYF	TGTGCCAGCAGCTTCTTGGGGGGAAGCACAGATACGCAGTATTTT
NA	TRBJ2-5	TRBV9	NA	CASSVGGNLQETQYF	TGTGCCAGCAGCGTAGGCGGAAATCTCCAAGAGACCCAGTACTTC
few	TRBJ1-5	TRBV28	NA	CASSPLVEEPQHF	TGTGCCAGCAGTCCCCTAGTCGAGGAGCCCCAGCATTTT
NA	TRBJ2-7	TRBV9	NA	CASSGLTHEQYF	TGTGCCAGCAGCGGACTGACCCACGAGCAGTACTTC
NA	TRBJ2-7	TRBV29-1	NA	CSVVGRVGEQYF	TGCAGCGTTGTGGGCAGGGTGGGGGAGCAGTACTTC
NA	TRBJ2-7	TRBV5-6	NA	CASSLGGWGLDYEQYF	TGTGCCAGCAGCTTGGGGGGGTGGGGGCTGGATTACGAGCAGTACTTC
NA	TRBJ2-1	TRBV4-1	TRBD2	CASSQALAGGSYNEQFF	TGCGCCAGCAGCCAAGCCCTAGCGGGAGGATCCTACAATGAGCAGTTCTTC
NA	TRBJ1-5	TRBV27	NA	CASSSRVGNQPQHF	TGTGCCAGCAGTTCTCGGGTGGGTAATCAGCCCCAGCATTTT
NA	TRBJ2-7	TRBV11-2	TRBD2	CASSPGLAGGLYEQYF	TGTGCCAGCAGCCCAGGACTAGCGGGGGGGCTGTACGAGCAGTACTTC
NA	TRBJ1-2	TRBV4-1	TRBD1	CASSPLGQGARGYTF	TGCGCCAGCAGCCCGTTGGGACAGGGGGCGCGAGGCTACACCTTC
NA	TRBJ2-1	TRBV7-9	NA	CASSFGGGHNEQFF	TGTGCCAGCAGCTTTGGGGGGGGCCACAATGAGCAGTTCTTC
NA	TRBJ1-5	TRBV19	TRBD1	CASTPWTGGNQPQHF	TGTGCCAGTACGCCTTGGACAGGGGGAAATCAGCCCCAGCATTTT